Listed below are T cell receptor beta chains from one sample, sequenced in a study of blood T cells in healthy people across ages. TCRdb independently ran MiXCR on the 5' RACE reads; one entry per CDR3 protein. This sample carries around 2 million distinct CDR3 sequences, more than 35% of them seen once, and the ten largest clones take under 25%. The sequencing input was blood. These receptors were obtained from a human donor in good health. Both conserved end residues are part of each CDR3. The order of the fields is D gene, CDR3 length, clone size, V gene, J gene, CDR3 DNA, CDR3 protein. D genes are given only for firm matches. Not every row has a clone size; where given, it reads once, few, many or a size class.

D gene: -
CDR3 length: 15
clone size: few
V gene: TRBV4-3
J gene: TRBJ1-2
CDR3 DNA: TGCGCCAGCAGCCAAGAAAGTTCAAGCCCAGAGGGCTACACCTTC
CDR3 protein: CASSQESSSPEGYTF

D gene: TRBD1
CDR3 length: 17
clone size: -
V gene: TRBV5-1
J gene: TRBJ2-3
CDR3 DNA: TGCGCCAGCAGCTTAAGCGCCGGGACAGGGGCACCAGATACGCAGTATTTT
CDR3 protein: CASSLSAGTGAPDTQYF

D gene: TRBD2
CDR3 length: 19
clone size: -
V gene: TRBV7-2
J gene: TRBJ2-4
CDR3 DNA: TGTGCCAGCAGCCCGGGGCTAGCGGGGGGGCTCGTGGCCAAAAACATTCAGTACTTC
CDR3 protein: CASSPGLAGGLVAKNIQYF

D gene: -
CDR3 length: 15
clone size: many
V gene: TRBV29-1
J gene: TRBJ2-4
CDR3 DNA: TGCAGCGTTGACGTGAAAACAGGAGGTCCGTACATTCAGTACTTC
CDR3 protein: CSVDVKTGGPYIQYF

D gene: TRBD2
CDR3 length: 16
clone size: -
V gene: TRBV9
J gene: TRBJ2-1
CDR3 DNA: TGTGCCAGCAGCCCTATCCTAGCGGGGGTATACAATGAGCAGTTCTTC
CDR3 protein: CASSPILAGVYNEQFF

D gene: TRBD1
CDR3 length: 16
clone size: few
V gene: TRBV10-3
J gene: TRBJ2-1
CDR3 DNA: TGTGCCATCAGTGAGACAGACAGGGGGACGTACAATGAGCAGTTCTTC
CDR3 protein: CAISETDRGTYNEQFF

D gene: -
CDR3 length: 15
clone size: -
V gene: TRBV7-2
J gene: TRBJ2-1
CDR3 DNA: TGTGCCAGCAGCTCCAGGACAGAGTCCTACAATGAGCAGTTCTTC
CDR3 protein: CASSSRTESYNEQFF

D gene: -
CDR3 length: 16
clone size: -
V gene: TRBV18
J gene: TRBJ2-3
CDR3 DNA: TGTGCCAGCTCCGATTGGGGGCACTCTAACCAAGAGACCCAGTATTTT
CDR3 protein: CASSDWGHSNQETQYF

D gene: TRBD1
CDR3 length: 13
clone size: few
V gene: TRBV12-3/TRBV12-4
J gene: TRBJ1-2
CDR3 DNA: TGTGCCAGCAGGGACAGGGGGCCCCAGGGCTACACCTTC
CDR3 protein: CASRDRGPQGYTF

D gene: -
CDR3 length: 12
clone size: -
V gene: TRBV20-1
J gene: TRBJ2-7
CDR3 DNA: TGCAGTGCTAGAGACGCAGGGGACGAGCAGTACTTC
CDR3 protein: CSARDAGDEQYF

D gene: TRBD1
CDR3 length: 12
clone size: few
V gene: TRBV20-1
J gene: TRBJ1-2
CDR3 DNA: TGCAGTACCCGGGACAGGGGGGATGGCTACACCTTC
CDR3 protein: CSTRDRGDGYTF

D gene: -
CDR3 length: 17
clone size: few
V gene: TRBV7-8
J gene: TRBJ1-2
CDR3 DNA: TGTGCCAGCAGCTTAGAGCCGGTGCAGAGACTTAACTATGGCTACACCTTC
CDR3 protein: CASSLEPVQRLNYGYTF

D gene: -
CDR3 length: 15
clone size: -
V gene: TRBV15
J gene: TRBJ1-1
CDR3 DNA: TGTGCCACCAGCAGAGATCAAAACACGAACACTGAAGCTTTCTTT
CDR3 protein: CATSRDQNTNTEAFF

D gene: -
CDR3 length: 14
clone size: -
V gene: TRBV7-2
J gene: TRBJ1-6
CDR3 DNA: TGTGCCAGCAGGGAGACCCCGGGGAATTCACCCCTCCACTTT
CDR3 protein: CASRETPGNSPLHF

D gene: -
CDR3 length: 14
clone size: few
V gene: TRBV5-1
J gene: TRBJ2-5
CDR3 DNA: TGCGCCAGCAGCTTCGGGACTCCTTTAGAGGAGCAGTACTTC
CDR3 protein: CASSFGTPLEEQYF

D gene: -
CDR3 length: 14
clone size: -
V gene: TRBV5-1
J gene: TRBJ2-7
CDR3 DNA: TGCGCCAGCGGCTTCTCGAGGGGACCAGACGAGCAGTACTTC
CDR3 protein: CASGFSRGPDEQYF

D gene: -
CDR3 length: 13
clone size: -
V gene: TRBV7-3
J gene: TRBJ2-5
CDR3 DNA: TGTGCCAGCAGCTTATATGAGTGGGGGCTACAGTACTTC
CDR3 protein: CASSLYEWGLQYF

D gene: TRBD2
CDR3 length: 15
clone size: -
V gene: TRBV10-3
J gene: TRBJ2-3
CDR3 DNA: TGTGCCACGCGGGGGACTAGCGGTACCTCAGATACGCAGTATTTT
CDR3 protein: CATRGTSGTSDTQYF

D gene: -
CDR3 length: 13
clone size: -
V gene: TRBV12-3/TRBV12-4
J gene: TRBJ1-2
CDR3 DNA: TGTGCCAGCAGTTTTAACAGGGCCCGCGGCTACACCTTC
CDR3 protein: CASSFNRARGYTF

D gene: -
CDR3 length: 15
clone size: -
V gene: TRBV4-3
J gene: TRBJ2-1
CDR3 DNA: TGCGCCAGCAGCCAAGAGGAGGGCCCCTACAATGAGCAGTTCTTC
CDR3 protein: CASSQEEGPYNEQFF

D gene: -
CDR3 length: 14
clone size: once
V gene: TRBV3-1
J gene: TRBJ1-2
CDR3 DNA: TGTGCCAGCAGCCAAGACCCGGAGGGCTATGGCTACACCTTC
CDR3 protein: CASSQDPEGYGYTF

D gene: -
CDR3 length: 14
clone size: -
V gene: TRBV29-1
J gene: TRBJ2-6
CDR3 DNA: TGCAGCGTTGGGGACCCCACTGGGGCCAACGTCCTGACTTTC
CDR3 protein: CSVGDPTGANVLTF

D gene: TRBD1
CDR3 length: 15
clone size: -
V gene: TRBV12-3/TRBV12-4
J gene: TRBJ1-5
CDR3 DNA: TGTGCCAGCAGTCCTCGGACAGGGGGAGGTCAGCCCCAGCATTTT
CDR3 protein: CASSPRTGGGQPQHF

D gene: -
CDR3 length: 14
clone size: -
V gene: TRBV9
J gene: TRBJ2-6
CDR3 DNA: TGTGCCAGCAGCGGCCCACAGGGGGGGAACGTCCTGACTTTC
CDR3 protein: CASSGPQGGNVLTF

D gene: -
CDR3 length: 12
clone size: many
V gene: TRBV6-1
J gene: TRBJ2-7
CDR3 DNA: TGTGCCAGCAGTGAGTCTAGTTCCGAGCAGTACTTC
CDR3 protein: CASSESSSEQYF

D gene: -
CDR3 length: 17
clone size: -
V gene: TRBV5-1
J gene: TRBJ2-1
CDR3 DNA: TGCGCCAGCAGCCCACTGGTTTCGGGTTCCTCCTACAATGAGCAGTTCTTC
CDR3 protein: CASSPLVSGSSYNEQFF

D gene: TRBD2
CDR3 length: 15
clone size: many
V gene: TRBV5-1
J gene: TRBJ2-7
CDR3 DNA: TGCGCCAGCAGCAATACGGGAGGTCCGTACGTCGAGCAGTACTTC
CDR3 protein: CASSNTGGPYVEQYF

D gene: TRBD1
CDR3 length: 13
clone size: -
V gene: TRBV28
J gene: TRBJ2-4
CDR3 DNA: TGTGCCAGCACCCTAGGGGGCTCAAACATTCAGTACTTC
CDR3 protein: CASTLGGSNIQYF

D gene: -
CDR3 length: 14
clone size: -
V gene: TRBV6-5
J gene: TRBJ1-2
CDR3 DNA: TGTGCCAGCAGGTACTCGCGGTCCAGCTATGGCTACACCTTC
CDR3 protein: CASRYSRSSYGYTF

D gene: TRBD2
CDR3 length: 18
clone size: -
V gene: TRBV4-2
J gene: TRBJ2-3
CDR3 DNA: TGTGCCAGCAGCCAGAATAGCCTAGCGGGGTTACGCACGGATACGCAGTATTTT
CDR3 protein: CASSQNSLAGLRTDTQYF

D gene: TRBD2
CDR3 length: 15
clone size: once
V gene: TRBV10-3
J gene: TRBJ2-2
CDR3 DNA: TGTGCCATCAGTTGGACTAGCGACGGAACCGGGGAGCTGTTTTTT
CDR3 protein: CAISWTSDGTGELFF

D gene: TRBD1
CDR3 length: 16
clone size: few
V gene: TRBV6-5
J gene: TRBJ1-6
CDR3 DNA: TGTGCCAGCAGTCCCCGACAGGGCTCCTATAATTCACCCCTCCACTTT
CDR3 protein: CASSPRQGSYNSPLHF

D gene: -
CDR3 length: 16
clone size: few
V gene: TRBV12-3/TRBV12-4
J gene: TRBJ2-7
CDR3 DNA: TGTGCCAGCAGCCGACCAACTCATTCTACCTCCTACGAGCAGTACTTC
CDR3 protein: CASSRPTHSTSYEQYF

D gene: TRBD1
CDR3 length: 20
clone size: -
V gene: TRBV7-9
J gene: TRBJ2-1
CDR3 DNA: TGTGCCAGCAGCACTCGTCCGACAGGGCGAGGCAGCCAACATAACAATGAGCAGTTCTTC
CDR3 protein: CASSTRPTGRGSQHNNEQFF

D gene: TRBD2
CDR3 length: 16
clone size: -
V gene: TRBV7-2
J gene: TRBJ2-1
CDR3 DNA: TGTGCCAGCAGCTTAATTTCCGGGGGGGCCGGTAATGGGCAGTTCTTC
CDR3 protein: CASSLISGGAGNGQFF

D gene: -
CDR3 length: 14
clone size: -
V gene: TRBV6-2/TRBV6-3
J gene: TRBJ2-4
CDR3 DNA: TGTGCCAGCAGTTACTCAGGAGGGAGTAACATTCAGTACTTC
CDR3 protein: CASSYSGGSNIQYF

D gene: TRBD1
CDR3 length: 16
clone size: -
V gene: TRBV7-9
J gene: TRBJ2-1
CDR3 DNA: TGTGCCAGCAGCTCCCGGGACAGGCCCTCCTACAATGAGCAGTTCTTC
CDR3 protein: CASSSRDRPSYNEQFF

D gene: -
CDR3 length: 16
clone size: few
V gene: TRBV15
J gene: TRBJ1-1
CDR3 DNA: TGTGCCACCAGCCCATATGGAAACGGGCTTAACGCTGAAGCTTTCTTT
CDR3 protein: CATSPYGNGLNAEAFF

D gene: -
CDR3 length: 14
clone size: -
V gene: TRBV28
J gene: TRBJ1-5
CDR3 DNA: TGTGCCAGCAGGCCGGGGCGCCGCAATCAGCCCCAGCATTTT
CDR3 protein: CASRPGRRNQPQHF

D gene: TRBD1
CDR3 length: 12
clone size: once
V gene: TRBV29-1
J gene: TRBJ2-1
CDR3 DNA: TGCAGCACGACGGGACAGTGCGATGAGCAGTTCTTC
CDR3 protein: CSTTGQCDEQFF

D gene: -
CDR3 length: 16
clone size: few
V gene: TRBV12-3/TRBV12-4
J gene: TRBJ1-1
CDR3 DNA: TGTGCCAGCAGTTATAATACAGGGTATGCGAACACTGAAGCTTTCTTT
CDR3 protein: CASSYNTGYANTEAFF

D gene: -
CDR3 length: 16
clone size: -
V gene: TRBV4-2
J gene: TRBJ2-3
CDR3 DNA: TGTGCCAGCAGCCAAGATGGGGGGGCACACAGAGATACGCAGTATTTT
CDR3 protein: CASSQDGGAHRDTQYF

D gene: TRBD1
CDR3 length: 16
clone size: -
V gene: TRBV5-5
J gene: TRBJ2-1
CDR3 DNA: TGTGCCAGCAGCTTGCTTGACAGGGGCTTGGGGAATAAGCAGTTCTTC
CDR3 protein: CASSLLDRGLGNKQFF

D gene: TRBD1
CDR3 length: 18
clone size: few
V gene: TRBV4-2
J gene: TRBJ1-6
CDR3 DNA: TGTGCCAGCAGCCAACGGGGACAGGGGAGCTCCTATAATTCACCCCTCCACTTT
CDR3 protein: CASSQRGQGSSYNSPLHF

D gene: -
CDR3 length: 16
clone size: few
V gene: TRBV6-5
J gene: TRBJ2-7
CDR3 DNA: TGTGCCAGCAGTTCCCCCTCGGGGGAATCCTCCTACGAGCAGTACTTC
CDR3 protein: CASSSPSGESSYEQYF

D gene: TRBD1
CDR3 length: 18
clone size: few
V gene: TRBV6-2/TRBV6-3
J gene: TRBJ2-6
CDR3 DNA: TGTGCCAGCAGTTACTCGACAGGGTTAGACTCTGGGGCCAACGTCCTGACTTTC
CDR3 protein: CASSYSTGLDSGANVLTF

D gene: -
CDR3 length: 15
clone size: -
V gene: TRBV12-3/TRBV12-4
J gene: TRBJ2-5
CDR3 DNA: TGTGCCAGCAGTTTAGCCGGAGAAGTCCGGGAGACCCAGTACTTC
CDR3 protein: CASSLAGEVRETQYF

D gene: -
CDR3 length: 12
clone size: -
V gene: TRBV28
J gene: TRBJ1-2
CDR3 DNA: TGTGCCACCCTGTCGACTAGGGCTGGCTACACCTTC
CDR3 protein: CATLSTRAGYTF

D gene: -
CDR3 length: 13
clone size: -
V gene: TRBV6-2/TRBV6-3
J gene: TRBJ1-2
CDR3 DNA: TGTGCCAGCAGTTGGAGACTTAACTATGGCTACACCTTC
CDR3 protein: CASSWRLNYGYTF

D gene: TRBD2
CDR3 length: 18
clone size: -
V gene: TRBV4-2
J gene: TRBJ2-7
CDR3 DNA: TGTGCCAGCAGCCGCGGGACTAGCGGGGCCCGACTCACCTACGAGCAGTACTTC
CDR3 protein: CASSRGTSGARLTYEQYF

D gene: -
CDR3 length: 13
clone size: many
V gene: TRBV29-1
J gene: TRBJ1-4
CDR3 DNA: TGCAGCGCCGGGCGCGCAACTAATGAAAAACTGTTTTTT
CDR3 protein: CSAGRATNEKLFF

D gene: -
CDR3 length: 13
clone size: -
V gene: TRBV2
J gene: TRBJ2-4
CDR3 DNA: TGTGCCAGCAGTGAATTCGTGGGTGGCATTCAGTACTTC
CDR3 protein: CASSEFVGGIQYF